This T cell receptor (beta chain) was obtained from a study of blood T cell repertoires in COVID-19. This clone was counted only a few times. The table came from immunoSEQ multiplex PCR; TCRdb's copy has only in-frame clones and leaves some out. This table has 270,000 or so clones, more than 65% appearing once. Participants came from about two dozen US areas, aged about 18 to 100 years. The CDR3 contains 15 residues. Trimming shortened V by 1 base and J by 2 bases, and 12 bases separated the two germline ends. Germline CDR1 is LNHDA and CDR2 is SQIVND (reference sequence). The V and J genes are TRBV19 and TRBJ2-7, with D possibly TRBD1 on 6 matching bases. The clonotype originates from a man aged 45-65 years who had recovered from COVID-19. Input material: PBMCs or T cells enriched from blood (not recorded which). CDR3: CASSIGGRSTYEQYF. CDR3 bases: TGTGCCAGTAGTATAGGGGGGCGGAGCACCTACGAGCAGTACTTC.